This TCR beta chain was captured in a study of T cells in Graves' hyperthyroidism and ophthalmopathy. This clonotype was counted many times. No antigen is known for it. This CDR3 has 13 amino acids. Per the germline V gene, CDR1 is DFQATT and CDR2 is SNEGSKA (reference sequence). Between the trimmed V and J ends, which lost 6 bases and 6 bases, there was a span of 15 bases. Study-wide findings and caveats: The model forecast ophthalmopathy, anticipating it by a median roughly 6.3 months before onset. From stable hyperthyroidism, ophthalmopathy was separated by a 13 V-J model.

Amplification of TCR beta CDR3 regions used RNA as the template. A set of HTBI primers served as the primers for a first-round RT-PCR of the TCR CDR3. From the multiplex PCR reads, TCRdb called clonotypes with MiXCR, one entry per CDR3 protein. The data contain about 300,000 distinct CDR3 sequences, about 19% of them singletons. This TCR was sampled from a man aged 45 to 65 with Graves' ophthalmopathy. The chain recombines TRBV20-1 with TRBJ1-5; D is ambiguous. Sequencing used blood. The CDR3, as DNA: TGCAGTGCCCGGGCCCCGGGGAGTCAGCCCCAGCATTTT. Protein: CSARAPGSQPQHF.